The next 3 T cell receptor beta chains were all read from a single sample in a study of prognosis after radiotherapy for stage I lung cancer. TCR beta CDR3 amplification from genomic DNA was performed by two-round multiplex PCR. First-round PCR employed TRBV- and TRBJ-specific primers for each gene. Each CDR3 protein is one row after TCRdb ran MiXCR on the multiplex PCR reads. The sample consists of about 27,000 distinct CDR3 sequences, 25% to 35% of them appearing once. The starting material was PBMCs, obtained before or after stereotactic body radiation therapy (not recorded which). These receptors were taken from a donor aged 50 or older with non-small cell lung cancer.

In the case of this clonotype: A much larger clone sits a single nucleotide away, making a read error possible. CDR3 region: CVSSPSRTASYEQYF. The CDR3 DNA reads TGTGTCAGCTCACCAAGTAGGACAGCCTCCTACGAGCAGTACTTC. The chain has TRBV18 and TRBJ2-7, with a weak D call TRBD1 (6 bases). This CDR3 is 15 amino acids long. The V gene's germline CDR1 is KGHSH and CDR2 LQKENI.

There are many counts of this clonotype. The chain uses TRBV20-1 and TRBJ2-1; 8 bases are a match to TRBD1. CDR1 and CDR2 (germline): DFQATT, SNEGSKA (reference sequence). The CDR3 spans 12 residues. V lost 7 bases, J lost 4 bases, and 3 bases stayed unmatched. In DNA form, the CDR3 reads TGCAGTGGACAGGGGAATTACAATGAGCAGTTCTTC. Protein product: CSGQGNYNEQFF.

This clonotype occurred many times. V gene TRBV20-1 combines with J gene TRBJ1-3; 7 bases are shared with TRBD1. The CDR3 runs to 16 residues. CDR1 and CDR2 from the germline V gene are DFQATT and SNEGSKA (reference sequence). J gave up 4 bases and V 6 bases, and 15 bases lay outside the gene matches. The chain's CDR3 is CSALGMTGPIGNTIYF. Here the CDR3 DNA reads TGCAGTGCCCTGGGGATGACAGGGCCCATAGGAAACACCATATATTTT.